A single sample gave rise to the 20 T cell receptor beta chains below, sequenced in a study of CXCR3 chemokines and chemotherapy response in bladder cancer (dated by TCRdb to between 2021 and 2024). Preparation of the library involved PCR. Sequencer: Illumina HiSeq 2500. The public reads were quality trimmed at Q25 with fastp and then assembled into clones with MiXCR by TCRdb, keeping productive beta chains. A single entry per CDR3 protein holds the most common genes and DNA from its merged rows. The sample table lists about 5,000 distinct CDR3 sequences, roughly an eighth of them with a count of one. The ten biggest clones cover 11% of the sample. Specimen collection occurred from a patient whose treatment included neoadjuvant chemotherapy. The receptors derive from a human donor with bladder cancer that responded to neoadjuvant chemotherapy.

V usage is TRBV6-1 and J usage is TRBJ2-7; 8 nucleotides align to TRBD1. CDR3 length: 14 residues. Germline assignment: CDR1 MNHNS and CDR2 SASEGT. Unmatched junction bases numbered 7, after V lost 3 bases and J lost 6 bases. The DNA of the CDR3 is TGTGCCAGCAGTGATATGACAGGGGATATCGAGCAGTACTTC. As protein: CASSDMTGDIEQYF.

This clonotype was seen more than once but under ten times. The chain links TRBV7-9 to TRBJ2-7, with D possibly being TRBD2 (6 bases). Trimming removed 5 bases from V and 5 bases from J, with 19 bases in between. The CDR3 totals 15 residues. Germline V gives CDR1 SEHNR, CDR2 FQNEAQ (reference sequence). As DNA, the CDR3 is TGTGCCAGCAGCCGACTAGTACTTAGAGGGGACGAGCAGTACTTC. Residues: CASSRLVLRGDEQYF. Complete variable domain (other parts from reference TRBV7-9 and TRBJ2-7): DTGVSQNPRHKITKRGQNVTFRCDPISEHNRLYWYRQTLGQGPEFLTYFQNEAQLEKSRLLSDRFSAERPKGSFSTLEIQRTEQGDSAMYLCASSRLVLRGDEQYFGPGTRLTVT.

This clonotype was detected ten times or more. This chain links TRBV28 with TRBJ2-6; D tentatively fits TRBD1 or TRBD2 (5 bases each). The CDR3 length is 17 residues. V lost 5 bases, J lost 0 bases, and 14 bases lay in between. CDR1 is MDHEN and CDR2 is SYDVKM in the germline V gene. The chain's CDR3 is CASSPPGRHSGANVLTF. The CDR3 DNA follows: TGTGCCAGCAGTCCCCCGGGACGGCACTCTGGGGCCAACGTCCTGACTTTC.

The table lists this clonotype with many counts. The rearrangement joins TRBV6-1 to TRBJ1-4; D is perhaps TRBD1 (5 bases). The germline CDR1 and CDR2 sequences are MNHNS and SASEGT. There are 14 residues in the CDR3. The V gene lost 6 bases and the J gene lost 5 bases, with 13 bases spanning the gap. The CDR3 loop is CASRTGTGNEKLFF. CDR3 coding DNA: TGTGCCAGCAGAACCGGGACGGGAAATGAAAAACTGTTTTTT.

This clonotype was seen repeatedly, ten times or more. The V call is TRBV5-6, the J call TRBJ2-3; perhaps TRBD1 as D (7 bases). Trimming removed 0 bases at V and 4 bases at J, with 9 bases between. The CDR3 sequence is 14 residues long. Germline V gene sequence: CDR1 SGHDT, CDR2 YYEEEE. The CDR3 coding sequence is TGTGCCAGCAGCTTGGGCAGGGGGGCAGATACGCAGTATTTT. Residues: CASSLGRGADTQYF. Drawing the rest from reference TRBV5-6 and TRBJ2-3, the complete variable domain is DAGVTQSPTHLIKTRGQQVTLRCSPKSGHDTVSWYQQALGQGPQFIFQYYEEEERQRGNFPDRFSGHQFPNYSSELNVNALLLGDSALYLCASSLGRGADTQYFGPGTRLTVL.

This clonotype is deemed medium-sized. The rearrangement joins TRBV15 to TRBJ1-2; TRBD1 matches 7 bases. Looked up from germline, CDR1 is LNHNV and CDR2 is YYDKDF (reference sequence). The CDR3 spans 13 residues. J lost 8 bases, V lost 4 bases, and 7 bases had no gene match. CDR3 loop: CATSIRGIGGYTF. CDR3 nucleotides: TGTGCCACCAGCATCAGGGGGATCGGGGGCTACACCTTC.

The chain has TRBV7-2 and TRBJ2-1; 8 nucleotides line up with TRBD2. V was clipped by 4 bases and J by 7 bases; unmatched bases: 9. CDR1 SGHTA and CDR2 FQGNSA come from the germline V gene. The CDR3 sequence is 15 residues long. DNA for the CDR3: TGTGCCAGCAGCTGGGGGAGCGGGAGTTTTAATGAGCAGTTCTTC. It encodes CASSWGSGSFNEQFF.

This clonotype is classed as medium-sized. The CDR3 sequence is CASSKPRGLVNTEAFF. CDR3 sequence (DNA): TGTGCCAGTAGTAAACCCCGGGGCCTGGTTAACACTGAAGCTTTCTTT. The V and J genes are TRBV19 and TRBJ1-1; D is possibly TRBD1 (5 bases). Deletions cut 4 bases from V and 2 bases from J, with 17 bases between. Looked up from germline, CDR1 is LNHDA and CDR2 is SQIVND (reference sequence). This CDR3 has 16 amino acids.

Within the sample, this clonotype is medium-sized. The chain combines TRBV27 with TRBJ2-7; 7 bases are a match to TRBD1. CDR1 and CDR2 (germline): MNHEY, SMNVEV (reference sequence). The CDR3 extends over 14 amino acids. Trimming cost V 5 bases and J 1 base; bases outside gene matches: 5. The CDR3 DNA sequence: TGTGCCAGCAGTCTCCGGGACAGATCCTACGAGCAGTACTTC. Translated: CASSLRDRSYEQYF.

This clonotype was seen at least ten times. This chain connects TRBV7-9 to TRBJ1-5, with D possibly matching TRBD1 (5 bases). This CDR3 comprises 15 residues. Trimming left V 4 bases short and J 6 bases short, with 16 bases between. Germline CDR1 SEHNR, CDR2 FQNEAQ (reference sequence). CDR3 residues: CASSSSSRGGQPQHF. CDR3 nucleotides: TGTGCCAGCAGCTCCAGTAGTCGGGGCGGTCAGCCCCAGCATTTT.

The sample holds many counts of this clonotype. The chain is built from TRBV6-9 and TRBJ2-1; 12 bases line up with TRBD2. The CDR3 has 17 amino acids. Looked up from germline, CDR1 is MNHGY and CDR2 is SVAAGI. V was pared by 7 bases and J by 5 bases, with 12 bases of the junction left unmatched. The CDR3 nucleotides are TGTGCCAGCAAAACCTCTCTAGCGGGAGGGCCCCACAATGAGCAGTTCTTC. Protein: CASKTSLAGGPHNEQFF.

V gene TRBV7-2 combines with J gene TRBJ2-7; D tentatively fits TRBD1 or TRBD2 (6 bases each). This CDR3 region has 16 residues. Germline V lookup: CDR1 SGHTA, CDR2 FQGNSA. V lost 9 bases, J lost 4 bases, and 25 bases lay in between. CDR3 nucleotides: TGTGCCAGAAGCCCTTTATGTACCGGGGGCGCGTACGAGCAGTACTTC. It is translated as CARSPLCTGGAYEQYF.

This clonotype is medium-sized by share. The chain recombines TRBV6-1 with TRBJ2-1; 9 bases line up with TRBD1. The V segment lost 4 bases and the J segment 0 bases; nucleotides outside the gene matches: 4. This CDR3 spans 16 amino acids. CDR1 and CDR2 (germline): MNHNS, SASEGT. The CDR3 sequence is CASSAKTGGSYNEQFF. For the CDR3, the DNA is TGTGCCAGCAGTGCAAAGACAGGGGGCTCCTACAATGAGCAGTTCTTC.

Many counts were recorded for this clonotype. V is TRBV5-4 and J is TRBJ2-7, with D maybe TRBD1 (5 bases). The germline gives CDR1 SGHNT, CDR2 YYREEE (reference sequence). Deletions cut 0 bases from V and 4 bases from J, with 8 bases between. This CDR3 spans 13 amino acids. The CDR3 is CASSLGQRYEQYF. The CDR3 DNA follows: TGTGCCAGCAGCTTGGGACAGCGTTACGAGCAGTACTTC.

This clonotype was seen ten or more times. The V gene is TRBV6-5, the J gene TRBJ2-1; TRBD2 aligns across 13 bases. J gave up 5 bases and V 4 bases, and 5 bases lay outside the gene matches. CDR1 and CDR2 (germline): MNHEY, SVGAGI. CDR3 size: 16 residues. The CDR3 protein is CASSSWTSGSHNEQFF. The CDR3 nucleotides read TGTGCCAGCAGTTCCTGGACTAGCGGGAGCCACAATGAGCAGTTCTTC.

By sample fraction, this clonotype is medium-sized (0.01 to 0.1%). The chain combines TRBV19 with TRBJ1-1; TRBD1 aligns across 7 bases. Germline assignment: CDR1 LNHDA and CDR2 SQIVND (reference sequence). This CDR3 comprises 13 residues. V lost 5 bases, J lost 5 bases, and 5 bases stayed unmatched. As DNA, the CDR3 is TGTGCCAGTAGTCAAGTCAGGGGGACTGAAGCTTTCTTT. It translates to CASSQVRGTEAFF.

By share, this clonotype counts as medium-sized (0.01 to 0.1%). The CDR3 DNA is TGTGCCAGCACCCGGACGACGGGTGCTTACGAGCAGTACTTC. This codes for CASTRTTGAYEQYF. The chain combines TRBV7-2 with TRBJ2-7; D remains unclear. The CDR3 spans 14 residues. The germline V gene has CDR1 SGHTA and CDR2 FQGNSA. The V and J ends lost 7 bases and 4 bases respectively, with 17 bases between them.

By sample fraction, this clonotype is medium-sized. The chain employs TRBV19 and TRBJ1-5, with D unclear. Germline-derived CDR1 and CDR2 are LNHDA and SQIVND (reference sequence). The CDR3 sequence is 14 residues long. V shed 7 bases and J shed 7 bases, with 17 bases lying between them. The CDR3, as DNA: TGTGCCAGTACCCGACGGGCAGGAGGCCAGCCCCAGCATTTT. Protein product: CASTRRAGGQPQHF.

There are a few counts of this clonotype. The chain uses TRBV12-3 or TRBV12-4 and TRBJ2-7; the D gene is possibly TRBD1 (6 bases). V was pared by 3 bases and J by 2 bases, with 14 bases between. The length of the CDR3 is 15 residues. The CDR3 loop reads CASSFRDTNAYEQYF. In DNA, the CDR3 is TGTGCCAGCAGTTTCCGGGACACCAACGCCTACGAGCAGTACTTC.

This clonotype was seen ten or more times. This chain links TRBV11-2 with TRBJ2-5, with D unresolved. Germline-derived CDR1 and CDR2 are SGHAT and FQNNGV. V was cut by 5 bases and J by 0 bases, with 4 bases left in between. The CDR3 length is 12 residues. Here the CDR3 DNA reads TGTGCCAGCAGCGAGTACCAAGAGACCCAGTACTTC. Translated: CASSEYQETQYF.